This TCR beta chain emerged from a study of shared clonotypes between healthy human individuals (dated by TCRdb to about 2020). Regarding the research as a whole: Three men and two women, aged 18 to 49 years, made up the cohort. For each donor, CD4 naive and CD4 memory were each run on three plates, CD8 naive on two plates, and CD8 memory on one plate. Blood TCR repertoires of about 5 healthy adults were deeply sequenced to estimate repertoire size and the extent of clonotype sharing between individuals. To increase sequencing depth and limit assay-specific biases, different laboratories used diverse techniques to prepare libraries and sequence TCR repertoires. Leukapheresis yielded between about 0.85 and 10 billion PBMCs per donor.

As concerns this clone: Its antigen is still unknown. Base qualities are not at hand, and no much larger clone is one base apart.

Healthy HIV-negative adults with no recently reported acute infections or vaccinations were included as donors. All donors were Caucasian adults living in Nashville, Tennessee, USA. CD8 memory samples consisted of magnetically selected CD45RO+ cells combined with CCR7-negative CD45RA+ effector memory (TemRA) cells. After blood collection by leukapheresis, PBMCs were isolated using Ficoll-Histopaque density gradient centrifugation and then cryopreserved in the vapor phase of liquid nitrogen. Purity and quantity of every magnetically sorted T cell population were checked by analytical flow cytometry. Genomic DNA was isolated from each sorted fraction and quantified by UV absorbance on a Nanodrop 2000c. Using the deep immunoSEQ assay, multiplex PCR amplified TCR CDR3 regions from genomic DNA. For each cell subset, the extracted genomic DNA was distributed evenly across all wells of several immunoSEQ 96-well plates, and each plate served as one replicate. For sorted subsets, each replicate PCR was loaded with approximately 190 ng genomic DNA, equivalent to roughly 30,000 T cell genomes. Purified libraries were quantified with a Qubit 3.0 fluorometer, sized on a Bioanalyzer 2100, and re-quantified with the KAPA Library Quantification kit. Every immunoSEQ 96-well plate was sequenced on a dedicated single-read 150-cycle Illumina NextSeq 550 flow cell. The original methods were these. Because the immunoSEQ output included only junctional sequences and no quality scores, the filtering could not be the same as the filtering used for full-length reads. To assign V/J genes and CDR3, sequences were annotated using PyIR, a Python wrapper for IgBLAST v1.9, with IMGT germline references. Reads were removed for weak V/J assignments (E-value above 1e-6), missing CDR3, stop codons, out-of-frame junctions, or ambiguous translated residues. A V3J clonotype was defined by an identical inferred V gene, J gene, and CDR3 amino acid sequence. Percentage overlap between repertoires was calculated by dividing the number of shared unique clonotypes by the size of the smaller repertoire. RTK rarefaction, the Chao1 estimator, and Recon v2.1 estimates of unobserved clonotypes were used to assess repertoire richness. Generation probabilities for all TCRbeta clonotypes obtained by the gDNA method from a handful of donors were computed using OLGA. In TCRdb, the immuneACCESS table is reduced to in-frame sequences with V and J assigned. These tables do not hold every clone; where another copy was compared, an unresolved V gene accounts for under half, and the others remain unexplained. Clonal size and the V and J genes are those of that table, whereas D and trimming came from the DNA. This sample has about 380,000 clones in its table, and roughly 96% of those were observed once. The ten largest clones represent about 0.32% of the sample.

General findings and caveats noted by the study authors: Sharing across a few donors was observed for 4.5% to 6.5% of naive CD4, over 3% of naive CD8, 2% to 2.5% of memory CD4, and about 0.4% of memory CD8 clonotypes. Sampling was limited to blood, and TCR repertoires in tissue likely differ from TCR repertoires in blood. Compared with non-shared clonotypes, the clonotypes found in all four sorted-subset donors had higher generation probabilities. The genetic and exposure-history diversity represented was limited by the small number of donors. Even with the large sequencing depth, rarefaction of the sorted-subset datasets indicated that sequencing was incomplete. Pairwise subsampling led to the expectation that sequencing depth would affect the degree of clonotype sharing among donors. Larger estimated clonotype richness was generally found for naive subsets than for memory subsets.

This TCR was recovered from a man aged 25-45 years in good health. The sequenced sample consisted of memory CD8+ T cells sorted from blood. Per the publication, the cell subset or site label means: CD45RO+ cells pooled with CCR7-negative TemRA cells.

The CDR3 region: CASSFRDRVREQYF. The nucleotide sequence is given as TGTGCCAGCAGTTTCCGGGACAGGGTGCGAGAGCAGTACTTC. The rearrangement joined TRBV6-5 to TRBJ2-7; a stretch of 9 junction bases matches TRBD1. For this chain, trimming is 4 bases at the V end and 7 bases at the J end, and the number of junction bases without a gene match is 8. The CDR3 sequence holds 14 residues, the cysteine and phenylalanine included. Only CDR3 DNA is held: 42 bases, read in frame from base 1. The germline V gene sets CDR1 to MNHEY and CDR2 to SVGAGI.